Below, 18 T cell receptor beta chains from the same sample are listed, as sequenced in a study of T cells in localized non-small cell lung cancer (dated by TCRdb to between 2020 and 2021). The library was obtained by the immunoSEQ multiplex PCR assay. Here the immuneACCESS table is served through TCRdb, limited to in-frame sequences with V and J called. Missing clones are a known gap in these copies; in checked studies unresolved V genes cover under half, and the rest lacks a known reason. The sample table records 15,000 to 20,000 clones; roughly 90% of these occur just once. The top ten hold roughly 3.5% of the sample. Here the sequenced sample was peripheral blood, taken before any cancer treatment. The receptors shown here come from a male donor older than 55 with stage II squamous cell lung carcinoma.

V gene TRBV4-1 combines with J gene TRBJ1-6; D not certain. CDR3 length: 14 amino acids. Germline V gene sequence: CDR1 MGHRA, CDR2 YSYEKL. V lost 0 bases to trimming and J lost 10 bases, with 10 bases between them. CDR3 DNA: TGCGCCAGCAGCCAAGATTGGGGAGACTCACCCCTCCACTTT. Encoded protein: CASSQDWGDSPLHF.

The V gene is TRBV5-4, the J gene TRBJ2-1, with 7 bases lining up with TRBD1. CDR3 length equals 15 residues. Germline assignment: CDR1 SGHNT and CDR2 YYREEE (reference sequence). J gave up 7 bases and V 5 bases, and 12 bases lay outside the gene matches. CDR3 protein: CASRADRALRNEQFF. CDR3 sequence (DNA): TGTGCCAGCAGGGCTGACAGGGCTCTCCGTAATGAGCAGTTCTTC.

This CDR3 reads CASSSAGETQYF. Here the CDR3 DNA reads TGTGCCAGCAGTTCGGCGGGGGAGACCCAGTACTTC. The chain employs TRBV28 and TRBJ2-5, with D possibly TRBD2 on 6 matching bases. V was clipped by 4 bases and J by 5 bases, with 8 bases between them. The CDR3 has 12 amino acids. Germline V lookup: CDR1 MDHEN, CDR2 SYDVKM.

The chain carries TRBV2 and TRBJ1-1; D gene unclear. Germline V gene lookup returns CDR1 SNHLY and CDR2 FYNNEI. V was pared by 3 bases and J by 5 bases, with 13 bases between. This CDR3 is built from 14 residues. CDR3 sequence: CASSDRVGKTEAFF. The CDR3 nucleotides are TGTGCCAGCAGTGACCGGGTGGGGAAAACTGAAGCTTTCTTT.

In DNA form, the CDR3 reads TGTGCCAGTAGTATGGGACAGGGGGCGACTGAAGCTTTCTTT. Amino acid sequence: CASSMGQGATEAFF. The V call is TRBV19, the J call TRBJ1-1, with 12 bases matching TRBD1. Looked up from germline, CDR1 is LNHDA and CDR2 is SQIVND (reference sequence). The V and J ends lost 3 bases and 5 bases, in that order; junction bases with no gene match: 1. The CDR3 sequence is 14 residues long.

This chain joins TRBV5-1 and TRBJ1-2, with unresolved D. The germline V gene has CDR1 SGHRS and CDR2 YFSETQ. The CDR3 is 17 amino acids. V lost 4 bases to trimming and J lost 8 bases, with 27 bases between them. The CDR3 nucleotides are TGCGCCAGCAGCGATACGGACCATTGGACTCTAACGACGGGCTACACCTTC. It specifies CASSDTDHWTLTTGYTF.

The chain is built from TRBV30 and TRBJ1-4; no definite D call. Germline V gene sequence: CDR1 GTSNPN, CDR2 SVGIG (reference sequence). V was shortened by 1 base and J by 8 bases, with 11 bases between the two germline ends. The CDR3 is 13 residues long. The CDR3 protein is CAWSAQVEEKLFF. CDR3 coding DNA: TGTGCCTGGAGTGCGCAGGTGGAGGAAAAACTGTTTTTT.

J is TRBJ2-3 and V is TRBV30; 9 bases align to TRBD2. Germline V CDR1 and CDR2: GTSNPN, SVGIG (reference sequence). V dropped 5 bases and J dropped 1; count of bases not matched to a gene: 1. This CDR3 comprises 13 residues. CDR3: CAWASGGTDTQYF. CDR3 coding DNA: TGTGCCTGGGCTAGCGGGGGCACAGATACGCAGTATTTT. Drawing the rest from reference TRBV30 and TRBJ2-3, the complete variable domain is SQTIHQWPATLVQPVGSPLSLECTVEGTSNPNLYWYRQAAGRGLQLLFYSVGIGQISSEVPQNLSASRPQDRQFILSSKKLLLSDSGFYLCAWASGGTDTQYFGPGTRLTVL.

V usage is TRBV2 and J usage is TRBJ2-4; a possible D gene is TRBD2 (7 bases). This CDR3 comprises 15 residues. CDR1 and CDR2 (germline): SNHLY, FYNNEI. V was shortened by 7 bases and J by 0 bases, with 13 bases between the two germline ends. The CDR3 DNA reads as TGTGCCAGCATCGGGGGGCTTCTAGCCAAAAACATTCAGTACTTC. This gives the protein CASIGGLLAKNIQYF.

This chain connects TRBV5-1 to TRBJ2-1, with D tentatively TRBD1 (6 bases). The CDR3 covers 13 residues. CDR1 and CDR2 (germline): SGHRS, YFSETQ. Trimming shortened V by 4 bases and J by 6 bases, and 11 bases separated the two germline ends. The DNA of the CDR3 is TGCGCCAGCAGCATCGGACAGTTCAATGAGCAGTTCTTC. It translates to CASSIGQFNEQFF.

This clone appeared a few times. This chain links TRBV5-4 with TRBJ2-2; no firm D call. Germline CDR1 reads SGHNT; CDR2 reads YYREEE (reference sequence). This CDR3 contains 15 residues. Trimming took 0 bases from V and 3 from J, leaving 9 bases between them. Here the CDR3 DNA reads TGTGCCAGCAGCTTGGGGGTAGCTGACACCGGGGAGCTGTTTTTT. The encoded protein is CASSLGVADTGELFF.

With respect to this clone: Since no conserved phenylalanine or tryptophan closes the CDR3, a read error is the likely cause. The chain has TRBV6-1 and TRBJ1-2, with TRBD1 matching over 7 bases. Germline values: CDR1 MNHNS, CDR2 SASEGT. CDR3 length equals 14 residues. V lost 2 bases and J lost 8; bases outside the gene matches: 8. CDR3 bases: TGTGCCAGCAGTGAAAGGGGGCAGCTATGGGGCTACACCCTC. Translation: CASSERGQLWGYTL.

This clone was counted only a few times. The V gene is TRBV6-4, the J gene TRBJ1-2; D is unresolved. The ends were cut back, 7 bases at V and 5 bases at J, with 20 bases in the middle. The CDR3 spans 15 residues. Germline CDR1 reads MRHNA; CDR2 reads SNTAGT. The CDR3 protein is CASTYFVSLGYGYTF. The CDR3 bases are TGTGCCAGCACGTATTTTGTCAGCCTTGGGTATGGCTACACCTTC.

The V gene is TRBV11-2, the J gene TRBJ2-7; no reliable D call. Trimming pared 4 bases from V and 2 bases from J, leaving 9 bases between. This CDR3 spans 13 amino acids. CDR1 and CDR2 from the germline V gene are SGHAT and FQNNGV. CDR3 nucleotides: TGTGCCAGCAGCTCGAACTGGGCCTACGAGCAGTACTTC. It yields the protein CASSSNWAYEQYF.

The J gene is TRBJ2-5, the V gene TRBV6-1; 8 positions agree with TRBD1. There are 15 residues in the CDR3. Germline CDR1 is MNHNS and CDR2 is SASEGT. Trimming cost V 4 bases and J 2 bases; bases outside gene matches: 6. This CDR3 reads CASSVQGARQETQYF. The CDR3 nucleotides are TGTGCCAGCAGTGTTCAGGGGGCAAGGCAAGAGACCCAGTACTTC.

The rearrangement links TRBV27 to TRBJ1-6; D call uncertain. Germline CDR1 is MNHEY and CDR2 is SMNVEV (reference sequence). This CDR3 is 12 amino acids long. Trimming cost V 5 bases and J 13 bases, with 12 bases left between them. The CDR3 DNA reads TGTGCCAGCAGTCCTCCCCTCTTCCCCCTCCACTTT. Amino acids: CASSPPLFPLHF.

The CDR3 region has the DNA TGTGCCAGCTCAGCCCACAGGGGAGTTTCTGGCAACATTCAGTACTTC. This codes for CASSAHRGVSGNIQYF. The chain is built from TRBV7-9 and TRBJ2-4, with 7 bases that match TRBD1. V shed 8 bases, J shed 7 bases, and the junction held 17 bases outside the gene matches. CDR3 size: 16 residues. From germline, CDR1 is SEHNR and CDR2 FQNEAQ (reference sequence).

This chain uses TRBV30 with TRBJ1-5; D remains ambiguous. The CDR3 is made up of 11 amino acids. V lost 5 bases and J 4 bases, leaving 6 bases between the germline ends. The germline V gene has CDR1 GTSNPN and CDR2 SVGIG (reference sequence). CDR3 coding DNA: TGTGCCTGGGGCATTAATCAGCCCCAGCATTTT. As protein: CAWGINQPQHF.